The 11 T cell receptor beta chains presented below share a single source sample, sequenced in a study of blood T cells in healthy people across ages. A sample-barcoded 5' primer and a J-beta primer mix were used in a second PCR of roughly 6 to 12 cycles. TCRdb reprocessed the 5' RACE reads via MiXCR and lists one record per CDR3 protein. Of some 730,000 distinct CDR3 sequences in the sample, about a fifth are singletons; the top ten hold approximately 20%. The specimen was blood. Receptors were obtained from a man aged 70-80 years in good health.

The chain couples TRBV5-1 to TRBJ2-1, with D possibly called TRBD1 or TRBD2 (5 bases each). Germline loops: CDR1 SGHRS, CDR2 YFSETQ. CDR3 length: 17 residues. Deletions cut 0 bases from V and 6 bases from J, with 19 bases between. The DNA for the CDR3 is TGCGCCAGCAGCTTGGCCGGGGCCTCAAGTTTCCTCAATGAGCAGTTCTTC. It codes for CASSLAGASSFLNEQFF.

This clonotype was counted a few times. V and J are TRBV11-3 and TRBJ2-1, with D tentatively TRBD2 (5 bases). The DNA end favors TRBJ2-7, so the J call may be wrong. CDR1 and CDR2 from the germline V gene are SGHNT and YENEEA. This CDR3 region has 15 residues. The CDR3 sequence is CASSLDPGSLYEQYF. CDR3 nucleotides: TGTGCCAGCAGCTTAGATCCGGGGTCCCTCTACGAGCAGTACTTC.

This clonotype was observed a handful of times. The chain links TRBV19 to TRBJ2-3; TRBD2 matches 8 bases. Per the germline V gene, CDR1 is LNHDA and CDR2 is SQIVND (reference sequence). The CDR3 runs to 17 residues. The V segment lost 3 bases and the J segment 2 bases; nucleotides outside the gene matches: 10. Here the CDR3 reads CASSIRRAGGATDTQYF. DNA of the CDR3: TGTGCCAGTAGTATTCGGCGCGCCGGGGGGGCCACAGATACGCAGTATTTT.

This clonotype has only a few counts. The CDR3 DNA sequence: TGCAGCGTTGTGGGACTAGCGGGAGCCAGTGAGACCCAGTACTTC. This encodes CSVVGLAGASETQYF. The genes are TRBV29-1 and TRBJ2-1; 14 bases match TRBD2. The J call is in doubt because the DNA end fits TRBJ2-5 better. Looked up from germline, CDR1 is SQVTM and CDR2 is ANQGSEA. This CDR3 is built from 15 residues.

CDR3 residues: CSANGRLDEQFF. The CDR3 DNA is TGCAGTGCTAACGGGAGACTCGACGAGCAGTTCTTC. The V gene is TRBV20-1, the J gene TRBJ2-1; the D gene is possibly TRBD2 (6 bases). The CDR3 is made up of 12 amino acids. Germline V lookup: CDR1 DFQATT, CDR2 SNEGSKA (reference sequence). V was cut by 4 bases and J by 10 bases, with 14 bases left in between.

The V gene is TRBV19, the J gene TRBJ1-1; TRBD1 matches 7 bases. The germline gives CDR1 LNHDA, CDR2 SQIVND (reference sequence). The CDR3 runs 15 residues. J gave up 0 bases and V 5 bases, and 6 bases lay outside the gene matches. The CDR3 coding sequence is TGTGCCAGTAGTGGGACAGACGCGTTGAACACTGAAGCTTTCTTT. Encoded protein: CASSGTDALNTEAFF.

A word on this clonotype: The junction does not match germline at one end; this may be a read error. The V gene is TRBV7-2, the J gene TRBJ2-3, with TRBD2 identical over 9 bases. Germline CDR1 SGHTA, CDR2 FQGNSA. The CDR3 covers 18 residues. This CDR3 is CASSLAPFSGGRTDAQYF. In DNA, the CDR3 is TGTGCCAGCAGCTTAGCCCCCTTTAGCGGGGGCCGCACAGATGCGCAGTATTTT.

The J gene is TRBJ2-5, the V gene TRBV9; D uncertain. The V gene's germline CDR1 is SGDLS and CDR2 YYNGEE. V lost 0 bases, J lost 1 base, and 10 bases lay in between. The CDR3 consists of 15 residues. This CDR3 is CASSVGPLLQETQYF. The CDR3 DNA sequence: TGTGCCAGCAGCGTAGGGCCCTTACTCCAAGAGACCCAGTACTTC.

This clonotype was picked up a small number of times. CDR3 sequence reads: CASSEMVGTTDTQYF. In nucleotides, the CDR3 is TGTGCCAGCAGTGAAATGGTGGGGACCACAGATACGCAGTATTTT. This chain connects TRBV6-1 to TRBJ2-3; D assignment may be TRBD1 or TRBD2 (5 bases each). Germline lookup yields CDR1 MNHNS and CDR2 SASEGT. V was shortened by 2 bases and J by 2 bases, with 11 bases between the two germline ends. CDR3 length: 15 residues.

The gene calls are TRBV5-5 and TRBJ2-6, with D hard to call. Germline CDR1 is SGHKS and CDR2 is YYEKEE (reference sequence). The CDR3 contains 17 residues. V was clipped by 0 bases and J by 0 bases, with 10 bases between them. For the CDR3, the DNA is TGTGCCAGCAGCTTGGCCGTTTCTCTCTCTGGGGCCAACGTCCTGACTTTC. It encodes CASSLAVSLSGANVLTF.

This clonotype was recorded a few times. The V and J genes are TRBV28 and TRBJ2-1; maybe TRBD2 (5 bases). The CDR3 sequence is 15 residues long. CDR1 and CDR2 from the germline V gene are MDHEN and SYDVKM. Trimming took 5 bases from V and 3 from J, leaving 14 bases between them. DNA of the CDR3: TGTGCCAGCAGTGGGAGCACCAATTTCTACAATGAGCAGTTCTTC. It translates to CASSGSTNFYNEQFF.